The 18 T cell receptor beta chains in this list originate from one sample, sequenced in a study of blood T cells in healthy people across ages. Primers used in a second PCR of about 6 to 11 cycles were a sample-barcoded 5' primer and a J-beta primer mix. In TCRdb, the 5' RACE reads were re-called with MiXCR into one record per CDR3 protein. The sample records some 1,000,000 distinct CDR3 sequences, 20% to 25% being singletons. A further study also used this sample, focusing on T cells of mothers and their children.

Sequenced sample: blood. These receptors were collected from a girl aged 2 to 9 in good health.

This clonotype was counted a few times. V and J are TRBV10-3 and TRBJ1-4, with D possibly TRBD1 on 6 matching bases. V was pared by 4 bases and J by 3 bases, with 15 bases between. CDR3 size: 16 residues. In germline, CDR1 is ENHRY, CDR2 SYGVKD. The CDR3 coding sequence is TGTGCCATCAGTGTGAATAAAACAGGGTCTAATGAAAAACTGTTTTTT. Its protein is CAISVNKTGSNEKLFF.

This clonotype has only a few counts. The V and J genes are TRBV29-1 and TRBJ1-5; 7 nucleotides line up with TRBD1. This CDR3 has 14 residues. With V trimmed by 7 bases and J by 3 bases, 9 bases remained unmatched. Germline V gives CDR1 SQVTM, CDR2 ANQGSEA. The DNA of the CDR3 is TGCAGCGCCCCTTACAGGGGACCCAATCAGCCCCAGCATTTT. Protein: CSAPYRGPNQPQHF.

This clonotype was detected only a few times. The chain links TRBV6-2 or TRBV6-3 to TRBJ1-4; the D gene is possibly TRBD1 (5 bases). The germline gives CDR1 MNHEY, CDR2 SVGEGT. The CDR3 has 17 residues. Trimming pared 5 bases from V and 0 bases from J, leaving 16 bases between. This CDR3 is CASSGQGMEATNEKLFF. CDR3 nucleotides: TGTGCCAGCAGTGGTCAGGGAATGGAAGCAACTAATGAAAAACTGTTTTTT.

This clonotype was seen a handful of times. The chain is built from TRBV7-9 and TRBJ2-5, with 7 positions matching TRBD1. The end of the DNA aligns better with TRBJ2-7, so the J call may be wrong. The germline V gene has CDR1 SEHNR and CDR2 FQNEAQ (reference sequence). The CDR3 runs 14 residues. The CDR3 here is CASSEDRFPYEQYF. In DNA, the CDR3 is TGTGCCAGCAGCGAGGACAGGTTTCCCTACGAGCAGTACTTC.

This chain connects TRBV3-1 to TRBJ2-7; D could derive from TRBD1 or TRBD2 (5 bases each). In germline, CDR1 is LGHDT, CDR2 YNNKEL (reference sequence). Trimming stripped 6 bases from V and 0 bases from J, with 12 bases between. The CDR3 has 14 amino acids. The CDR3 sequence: CASRGGGSSYEQYF. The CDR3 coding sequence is TGTGCCAGCAGAGGTGGGGGTAGCTCCTACGAGCAGTACTTC.

In nucleotides, the CDR3 is TGTGCCACCAGTGATGCCCGGACAGGGCCCATCAATGAGCAGTTCTTC. This translates into CATSDARTGPINEQFF. The chain uses TRBV24-1 and TRBJ2-1, with 8 bases matching TRBD1. Germline V gene lookup returns CDR1 KGHDR and CDR2 SFDVKD. V gave up 3 bases and J gave up 6 bases; unmatched junction bases: 9. The CDR3 extends over 16 amino acids.

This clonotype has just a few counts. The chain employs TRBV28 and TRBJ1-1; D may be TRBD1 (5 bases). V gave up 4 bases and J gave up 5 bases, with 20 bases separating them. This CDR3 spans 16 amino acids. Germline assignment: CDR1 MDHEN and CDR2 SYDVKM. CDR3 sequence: CASSSTTGGGGTEAFF. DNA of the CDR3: TGTGCCAGCAGTTCTACAACTGGGGGGGGAGGGACTGAAGCTTTCTTT.

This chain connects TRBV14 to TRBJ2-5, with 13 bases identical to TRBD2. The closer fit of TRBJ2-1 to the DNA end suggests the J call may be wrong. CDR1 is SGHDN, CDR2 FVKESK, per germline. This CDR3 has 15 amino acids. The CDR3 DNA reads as TGTGCCAGCAGCTACGGACTAGCGGGGGACAATGAGCAGTTCTTC. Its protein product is CASSYGLAGDNEQFF.

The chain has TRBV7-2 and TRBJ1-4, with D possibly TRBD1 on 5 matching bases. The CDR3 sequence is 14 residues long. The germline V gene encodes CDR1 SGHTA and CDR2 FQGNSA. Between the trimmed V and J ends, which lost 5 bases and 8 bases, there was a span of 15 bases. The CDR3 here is CASSHSDKPEKLFF. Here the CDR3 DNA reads TGTGCCAGCAGCCACTCGGACAAACCAGAAAAACTGTTTTTT.

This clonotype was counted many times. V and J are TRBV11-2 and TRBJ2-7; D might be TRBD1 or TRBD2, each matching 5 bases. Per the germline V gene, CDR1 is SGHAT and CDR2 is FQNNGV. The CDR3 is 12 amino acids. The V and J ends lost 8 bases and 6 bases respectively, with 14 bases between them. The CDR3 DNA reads TGTGCCAGCCGGGACGCCCGTACCGAGCAGTACTTC. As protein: CASRDARTEQYF.

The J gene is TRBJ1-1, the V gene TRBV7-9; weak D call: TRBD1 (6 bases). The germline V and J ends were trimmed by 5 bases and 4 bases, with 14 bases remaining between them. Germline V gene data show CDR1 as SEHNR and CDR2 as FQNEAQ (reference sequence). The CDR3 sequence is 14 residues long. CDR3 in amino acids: CASSHRAVRTEAFF. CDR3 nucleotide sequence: TGTGCCAGCAGCCACAGGGCGGTGCGCACTGAAGCTTTCTTT. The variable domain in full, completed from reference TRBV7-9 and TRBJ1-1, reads DTGVSQNPRHKITKRGQNVTFRCDPISEHNRLYWYRQTLGQGPEFLTYFQNEAQLEKSRLLSDRFSAERPKGSFSTLEIQRTEQGDSAMYLCASSHRAVRTEAFFGQGTRLTVV.

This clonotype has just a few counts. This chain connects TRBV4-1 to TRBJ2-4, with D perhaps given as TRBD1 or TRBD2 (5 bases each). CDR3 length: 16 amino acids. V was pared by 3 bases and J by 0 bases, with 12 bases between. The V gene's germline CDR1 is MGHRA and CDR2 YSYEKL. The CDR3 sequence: CASSHVMGVAKNIQYF. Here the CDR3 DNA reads TGCGCCAGCAGCCATGTCATGGGGGTAGCCAAAAACATTCAGTACTTC.

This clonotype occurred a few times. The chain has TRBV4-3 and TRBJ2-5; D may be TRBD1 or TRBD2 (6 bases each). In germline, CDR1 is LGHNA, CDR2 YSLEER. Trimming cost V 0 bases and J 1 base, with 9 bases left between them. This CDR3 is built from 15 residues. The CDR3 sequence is CASSQEGGIQETQYF. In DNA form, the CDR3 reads TGCGCCAGCAGCCAAGAGGGGGGCATCCAAGAGACCCAGTACTTC.

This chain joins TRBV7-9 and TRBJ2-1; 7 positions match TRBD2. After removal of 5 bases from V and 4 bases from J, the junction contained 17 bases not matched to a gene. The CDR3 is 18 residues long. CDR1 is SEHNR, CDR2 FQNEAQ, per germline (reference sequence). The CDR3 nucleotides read TGTGCCAGCAGCCCCTCTAAGCGGGATTTATTGGGGTACAATGAGCAGTTCTTC. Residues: CASSPSKRDLLGYNEQFF.

The CDR3 loop is CSAREGLAKETQYF. Written as DNA, the CDR3 is TGCAGTGCTAGAGAAGGACTAGCGAAAGAGACCCAGTACTTC. The chain employs TRBV20-1 and TRBJ2-5; 9 nucleotides align to TRBD2. Trimming took 0 bases from V and 3 from J; bases not matched to a gene: 2. CDR3 length equals 14 residues. CDR1 is DFQATT and CDR2 is SNEGSKA in the germline V gene (reference sequence).

For the CDR3, the DNA is TGTGCCAGCAGCTTAGAACTGGCGATACCCTACGAGCAGTACTTC. Residues: CASSLELAIPYEQYF. The chain couples TRBV7-8 to TRBJ2-7, with no clear D. Germline CDR1 is SGHVS and CDR2 is FQNEAQ. CDR3 size: 15 residues. V dropped 1 base and J dropped 2 bases, with 12 bases sitting between them.

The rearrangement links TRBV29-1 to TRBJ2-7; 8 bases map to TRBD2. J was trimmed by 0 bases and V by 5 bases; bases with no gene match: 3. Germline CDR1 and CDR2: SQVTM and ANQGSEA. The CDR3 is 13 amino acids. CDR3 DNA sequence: TGCAGCGTTATGCGGGAGGCCTCCTACGAGCAGTACTTC. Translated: CSVMREASYEQYF.

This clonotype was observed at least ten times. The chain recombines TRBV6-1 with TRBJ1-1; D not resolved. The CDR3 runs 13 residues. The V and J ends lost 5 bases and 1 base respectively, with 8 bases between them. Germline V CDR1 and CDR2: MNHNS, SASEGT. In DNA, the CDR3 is TGTGCCAGCAGTTGGGAAAGGAACACTGAAGCTTTCTTT. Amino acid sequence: CASSWERNTEAFF.